This T cell receptor (beta chain) originates from a study of T cells after yellow fever vaccination. CDR1 and CDR2 (germline): SEHNR, FQNEAQ (reference sequence). V was pared by 3 bases and J by 8 bases, with 16 bases between. The CDR3 covers 14 residues. This clonotype was detected ten times or more. TCRdb re-called the 5' RACE reads through MiXCR, storing one row per CDR3 protein. The sample includes roughly 350,000 distinct CDR3 sequences, over 4% seen only once; the top ten take 20% to 25%. The chain combines TRBV7-9 with TRBJ1-2; tentatively, D is TRBD1 (6 bases). The clonotype originates from a man between 18 and 35 years old who received the YFV17D yellow fever vaccine. The sequenced sample was PBMCs, obtained 5 days after the yellow fever booster vaccination. DNA of the CDR3: TGTGCCAGCAGCTTGGTCTCAGGGGAAGCGGGCTACACCTTC. Translated, it gives CASSLVSGEAGYTF.